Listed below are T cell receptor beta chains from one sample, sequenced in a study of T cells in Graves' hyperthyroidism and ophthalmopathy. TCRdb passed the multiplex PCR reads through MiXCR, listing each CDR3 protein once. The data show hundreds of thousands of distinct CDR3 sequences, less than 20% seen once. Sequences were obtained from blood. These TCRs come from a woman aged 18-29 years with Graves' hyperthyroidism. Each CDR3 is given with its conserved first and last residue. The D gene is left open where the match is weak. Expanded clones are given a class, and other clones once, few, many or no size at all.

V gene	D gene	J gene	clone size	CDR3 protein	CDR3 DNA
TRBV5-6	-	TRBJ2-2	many	CASSYSGLDGTGELFF	TGTGCCAGCAGTTACTCGGGCCTCGATGGCACCGGGGAGCTGTTTTTT
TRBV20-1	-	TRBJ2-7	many	CSAREPGPLSYEQYF	TGCAGTGCTAGAGAACCGGGACCTCTTTCCTACGAGCAGTACTTC
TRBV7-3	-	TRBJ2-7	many	CASSIPYEQYF	TGTGCCAGCAGCATCCCCTACGAGCAGTACTTC
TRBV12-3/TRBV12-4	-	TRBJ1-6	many	CASSGQYNSPLHF	TGTGCCAGCAGTGGGCAATATAATTCACCCCTCCACTTT
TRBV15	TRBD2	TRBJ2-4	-	CATSRGREGKSIQYF	TGTGCCACCAGCCGCGGACGGGAGGGAAAAAGCATTCAGTACTTC
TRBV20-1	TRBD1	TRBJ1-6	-	CSASTGGTSPLHF	TGCAGTGCTAGTACAGGGGGCACTTCACCCCTCCACTTT
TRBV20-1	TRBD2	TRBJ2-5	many	CSARDSSLGGERVQETQYF	TGCAGTGCTAGAGATTCCTCGCTCGGGGGGGAAAGGGTACAAGAGACCCAGTACTTC
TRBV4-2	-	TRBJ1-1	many	CASSQILSEAFF	TGTGCCAGCAGCCAAATCCTATCTGAAGCTTTCTTT
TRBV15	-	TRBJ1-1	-	CATSGSGQGTEAFF	TGTGCCACCAGCGGATCGGGACAAGGCACTGAAGCTTTCTTT
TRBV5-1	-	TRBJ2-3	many	CASSAGGTDTQYF	TGCGCCAGCAGCGCCGGCGGCACAGATACGCAGTATTTT
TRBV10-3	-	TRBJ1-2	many	CAITKEGAYGYTF	TGTGCCATCACTAAGGAAGGGGCCTATGGCTACACCTTC
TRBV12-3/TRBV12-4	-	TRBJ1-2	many	CASSPGVEGYTF	TGTGCCAGCTCCCCAGGGGTGGAGGGCTACACCTTC
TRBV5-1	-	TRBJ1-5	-	CASRGDGSNQPQHF	TGCGCCAGCAGGGGGGACGGTAGCAATCAGCCCCAGCATTTT
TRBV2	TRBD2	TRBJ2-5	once	CASSEAGLAGPQETQYF	TGTGCCAGCAGTGAAGCGGGGCTAGCGGGACCCCAAGAGACCCAGTACTTC
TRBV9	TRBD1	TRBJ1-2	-	CASSGPPGAGGDYGYTF	TGTGCCAGCAGCGGACCCCCAGGGGCAGGGGGCGACTATGGCTACACCTTC
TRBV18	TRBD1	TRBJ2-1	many	CASSLEQGSSNEQFF	TGTGCCAGCTCACTGGAACAGGGGTCGAGCAATGAGCAGTTCTTC
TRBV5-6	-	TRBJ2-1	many	CASSPGRFYNEQFF	TGTGCCAGCAGCCCGGGACGGTTTTACAATGAGCAGTTCTTC
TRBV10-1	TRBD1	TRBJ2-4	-	CASSALTGTRWGQYF	TGCGCCAGCAGTGCATTGACAGGGACCAGATGGGGTCAGTACTTC
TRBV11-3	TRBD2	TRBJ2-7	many	CASSLGTSGSEQYF	TGTGCCAGCAGCTTAGGGACTAGCGGGAGCGAGCAGTACTTC
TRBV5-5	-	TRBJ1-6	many	CASSLGGSLNSPLHF	TGTGCCAGCAGCTTGGGAGGATCTCTTAATTCACCCCTCCACTTT
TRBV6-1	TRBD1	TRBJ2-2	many	CASIGQGAGTGELFF	TGTGCCAGCATAGGACAGGGGGCTGGCACCGGGGAGCTGTTTTTT
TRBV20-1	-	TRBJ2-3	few	CSARPLASTDTQYF	TGCAGTGCTAGACCTCTAGCCAGTACAGATACGCAGTATTTT
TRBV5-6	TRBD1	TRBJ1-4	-	CASSMLTGGNEKLFF	TGTGCCAGCAGCATGTTGACAGGGGGAAATGAAAAACTGTTTTTT
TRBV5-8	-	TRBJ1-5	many	CASTQSPNQPQHF	TGTGCCAGCACCCAGTCCCCTAATCAGCCCCAGCATTTT
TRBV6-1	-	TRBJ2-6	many	CASSELMGSGANVLTF	TGTGCCAGCAGTGAACTGATGGGTTCTGGGGCCAACGTCCTGACTTTC
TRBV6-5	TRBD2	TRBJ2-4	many	CASSYSGRAKNIQYF	TGTGCCAGCAGTTACTCCGGGAGGGCCAAAAACATTCAGTACTTC
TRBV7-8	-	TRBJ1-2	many	CASSSGTDGYTF	TGTGCCAGCAGCTCGGGGACTGATGGCTACACCTTC
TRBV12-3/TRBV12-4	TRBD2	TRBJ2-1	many	CASRPTSGGASEFF	TGTGCCAGCAGACCGACTAGCGGGGGGGCGAGTGAGTTCTTC
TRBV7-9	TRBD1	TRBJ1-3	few	CASSSDRVSGNTIYF	TGTGCCAGCAGCTCGGACAGGGTCTCTGGAAACACCATATATTTT
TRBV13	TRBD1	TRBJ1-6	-	CASSLEGQGGSPLHF	TGTGCCAGCAGCTTAGAGGGACAGGGAGGTTCACCCCTCCACTTT
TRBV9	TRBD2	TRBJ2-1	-	CASSAPVAGGTSSYNEQFF	TGTGCCAGCAGCGCCCCGGTAGCGGGAGGGACCAGCTCCTACAATGAGCAGTTCTTC
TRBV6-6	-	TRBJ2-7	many	CASSYQTSYAEQYF	TGTGCCAGCAGTTACCAAACTAGCTACGCGGAGCAGTACTTC
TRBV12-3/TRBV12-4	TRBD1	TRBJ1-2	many	CASSKRTGANYGYTF	TGTGCCAGCAGTAAAAGGACAGGAGCTAACTATGGCTACACCTTC
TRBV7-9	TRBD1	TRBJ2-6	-	CASSRDSPTNVLTF	TGTGCCAGCAGCAGGGACAGCCCCACCAACGTCCTGACTTTC
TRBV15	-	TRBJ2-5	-	CATSSGVQETQYF	TGTGCCACCAGCAGTGGGGTTCAAGAGACCCAGTACTTC
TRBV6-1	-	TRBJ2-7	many	CASSIGQTYEQYF	TGTGCCAGCAGTATAGGACAGACCTACGAGCAGTACTTC
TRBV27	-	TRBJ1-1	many	CASSLSPPPDVVEAFF	TGTGCCAGCAGTTTATCCCCCCCCCCCGACGTGGTTGAAGCTTTCTTT
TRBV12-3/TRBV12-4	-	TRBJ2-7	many	CASSRTLVPYEQYF	TGTGCCAGCAGTAGGACATTGGTCCCCTACGAGCAGTACTTC
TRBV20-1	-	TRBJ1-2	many	CSAPTAGWGGYTF	TGCAGTGCTCCCACGGCAGGGTGGGGGGGCTACACCTTC
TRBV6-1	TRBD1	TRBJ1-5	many	CASTEDRGYQPQHF	TGTGCCAGCACAGAGGACAGGGGATATCAGCCCCAGCATTTT
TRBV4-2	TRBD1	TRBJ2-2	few	CASSQEPHDRGSTGELFF	TGTGCCAGCAGCCAAGAGCCCCACGACAGGGGGAGCACCGGGGAGCTGTTTTTT
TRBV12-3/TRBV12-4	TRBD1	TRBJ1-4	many	CASSSYRQGGNEKLFF	TGTGCCAGCAGTTCCTACCGACAGGGGGGAAATGAAAAACTGTTTTTT